One and the same sample provided the 12 T cell receptor beta chains below, sequenced in a study of blood T cell repertoires in COVID-19. Method: immunoSEQ multiplex PCR; TCRdb's copy keeps in-frame clones and lacks some. The sample has 200,000 to 250,000 clones, roughly 79% seen once. Specimen: PBMCs or T cells enriched from blood (not recorded which). These receptors all come from a man aged 35 to 55 who had recovered from COVID-19.

This clone came up a few times. The CDR3 DNA reads TGTGCCAGCAGCTCGGGACAGGACTATGGCTACACCTTC. Translated, it gives CASSSGQDYGYTF. This rearrangement joins TRBV5-4 to TRBJ1-2; 8 positions agree with TRBD1. The germline V gene encodes CDR1 SGHNT and CDR2 YYREEE (reference sequence). The CDR3 length is 13 residues. V was clipped by 3 bases and J by 3 bases; unmatched bases: 1. Together with reference TRBV5-4 and TRBJ1-2, the CDR3 gives the full variable domain: ETGVTQSPTHLIKTRGQQVTLRCSSQSGHNTVSWYQQALGQGPQFIFQYYREEENGRGNFPPRFSGLQFPNYSSELNVNALELDDSALYLCASSSGQDYGYTFGSGTRLTVV.

The chain uses TRBV9 and TRBJ2-6, with TRBD1 matching 7 bases. After removal of 4 bases from V and 8 bases from J, the junction contained 9 bases not matched to a gene. The CDR3 covers 15 residues. Germline-derived CDR1 and CDR2 are SGDLS and YYNGEE. CDR3 nucleotide sequence: TGTGCCAGCAGCCCGCAAGACAGGGCTACCAACGTCCTGACTTTC. The encoded protein is CASSPQDRATNVLTF.

In its sample, this clone was seen a few times. This rearrangement joins TRBV5-4 to TRBJ1-1, with D unclear. The CDR3 contains 13 residues. V was clipped by 4 bases and J by 1 base, with 8 bases between them. Germline V gene sequence: CDR1 SGHNT, CDR2 YYREEE (reference sequence). Written as DNA, the CDR3 is TGTGCCAGCAGCCCCGAGGCGAACACTGAAGCTTTCTTT. Translated, it gives CASSPEANTEAFF.

With respect to this clone: Its ends do not fully match the called genes, so a read error is possible. The J gene is TRBJ1-2, the V gene TRBV4-1; 9 bases map to TRBD1. The CDR3 consists of 11 residues. Looked up from germline, CDR1 is MGHRA and CDR2 is YSYEKL. This CDR3 is CASSSPGQGSF. The CDR3 coding sequence is TGCGCCAGCAGCTCCCCAGGACAGGGGTCCTTC.

Turning to this clone: The same CDR3 is also encoded by other DNA sequences in this sample. This chain uses TRBV28 with TRBJ2-7; 8 nucleotides line up with TRBD1. The CDR3 covers 13 residues. Losses at the gene ends were 4 bases for V and 3 bases for J; bases not matched to a gene: 2. Germline CDR1 MDHEN, CDR2 SYDVKM. Written as DNA, the CDR3 is TGTGCCAGCAGTTCCGGACAGGGCTACGAGCAGTACTTC. This gives the protein CASSSGQGYEQYF.

The rearrangement uses TRBV24-1 and TRBJ2-3; 10 nucleotides match TRBD1. CDR1 KGHDR and CDR2 SFDVKD come from the germline V gene. There are 16 residues in the CDR3. The V and J ends lost 9 bases and 5 bases, in that order; junction bases with no gene match: 13. DNA of the CDR3: TGTGCCACCGCAGGGAGAGGGACAGGGGCGCAAGATACGCAGTATTTT. This translates into CATAGRGTGAQDTQYF.

The V and J genes are TRBV15 and TRBJ2-7; 7 nucleotides line up with TRBD1. The CDR3 totals 14 residues. The ends lost 1 base at V and 1 base at J; junction bases unmatched: 1. Germline loops: CDR1 LNHNV, CDR2 YYDKDF (reference sequence). CDR3 nucleotides: TGTGCCACCAGCAGAGCGACAGGGTCCTACGAGCAGTACTTC. Protein sequence: CATSRATGSYEQYF. The complete variable domain, with remaining parts taken from reference TRBV15 and TRBJ2-7, reads DAMVIQNPRYQVTQFGKPVTLSCSQTLNHNVMYWYQQKSSQAPKLLFHYYDKDFNNEADTPDNFQSRRPNTSFCFLDIRSPGLGDTAMYLCATSRATGSYEQYFGPGTRLTVT.

V and J are TRBV11-2 and TRBJ2-1; D gene ambiguous. Germline V CDR1 and CDR2: SGHAT, FQNNGV. CDR3 length equals 11 residues. Trimming pared 3 bases from V and 9 bases from J, leaving 6 bases between. The chain's CDR3 is CASSFSFEQFF. CDR3 DNA: TGTGCCAGCAGCTTTTCATTTGAGCAGTTCTTC.

The chain is built from TRBV18 and TRBJ2-1, with 11 bases fitting TRBD2. V trimming: 3 bases; J trimming: 2 bases; junction bases outside the gene matches: 3. CDR1 KGHSH and CDR2 LQKENI come from the germline V gene. The CDR3 has 16 amino acids. The CDR3 region is CASSPMTSGTYNEQFF. The CDR3 DNA is TGTGCCAGCTCACCGATGACTAGCGGGACCTACAATGAGCAGTTCTTC.

The gene calls are TRBV5-1 and TRBJ2-1; D perhaps matches TRBD2 (7 bases). CDR3 length: 16 residues. Germline CDR1 and CDR2: SGHRS and YFSETQ. The V end was cut by 0 bases, the J end by 1 base, with 11 bases between. This chain's CDR3 is CASSLGAGTSYNEQFF. CDR3 in DNA: TGCGCCAGCAGCTTGGGAGCGGGGACATCCTACAATGAGCAGTTCTTC.

This chain links TRBV28 with TRBJ1-6, with D perhaps matching TRBD1 (5 bases). The CDR3 spans 14 residues. Trimming removed 3 bases at V and 14 bases at J, with 17 bases between. The germline CDR1 and CDR2 sequences are MDHEN and SYDVKM. The CDR3, as DNA: TGTGCCAGCAGTTTGGAGGATTACGGGGGGGCCCTCCACTTT. It encodes CASSLEDYGGALHF.

The chain carries TRBV5-8 and TRBJ1-5, with TRBD1 as a possible D gene (5 bases). The CDR3 runs to 14 residues. Germline V gene lookup returns CDR1 SGHTS and CDR2 YDEGEE. V dropped 4 bases and J dropped 9 bases, with 17 bases sitting between them. The CDR3 spells CASSLGIGEGPQHF. The CDR3 DNA is TGTGCCAGCAGCCTTGGGATAGGGGAAGGGCCCCAGCATTTT.